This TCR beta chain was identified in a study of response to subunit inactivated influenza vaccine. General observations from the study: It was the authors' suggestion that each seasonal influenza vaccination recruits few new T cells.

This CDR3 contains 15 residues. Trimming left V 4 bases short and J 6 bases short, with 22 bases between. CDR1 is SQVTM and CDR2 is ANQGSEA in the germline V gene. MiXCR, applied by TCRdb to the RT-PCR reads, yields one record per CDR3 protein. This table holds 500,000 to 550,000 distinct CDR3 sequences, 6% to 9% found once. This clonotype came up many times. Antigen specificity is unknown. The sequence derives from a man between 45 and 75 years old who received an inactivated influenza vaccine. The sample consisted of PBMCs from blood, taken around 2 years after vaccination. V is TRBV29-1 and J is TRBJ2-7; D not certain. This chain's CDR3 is CSVAGQGRSPSEQYF. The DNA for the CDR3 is TGCAGCGTTGCCGGCCAAGGGCGGTCACCCTCCGAGCAGTACTTC.